This T cell receptor (beta chain) was sequenced for a study of T cell responses to AZD1222 COVID-19 vaccine. Trimming stripped 0 bases from V and 0 bases from J, with 15 bases between. Germline V CDR1 and CDR2: SGHNT, YYREEE (reference sequence). The CDR3 length is 17 residues. Comments on this clone: What it recognizes is unknown.

Profiling relied on immunoSEQ multiplex PCR, and the TCRdb table lists in-frame clones only, not all of them. The sample consists of 100,000 or so clones, 90% to 95% of them appearing once. Findings of the study overall: It was only after the peak T cell response that any repertoires were sampled. A mostly white British donor set with more females was recruited, and clonal diversity was possibly underestimated.

The specimen comprised peripheral blood, sampled on day 0 of AZD1222 vaccination. V usage is TRBV5-4 and J usage is TRBJ1-1; no clear D. The TCR originated in an adult in good health. The DNA of the CDR3 is TGTGCCAGCAGCTTGGCGGAGGGCCGTGGGTTGAACACTGAAGCTTTCTTT. As protein: CASSLAEGRGLNTEAFF.